This T cell receptor (beta chain) was observed in a study of PD-1 blockade in classical Hodgkin lymphoma. Worth noting for this clone: What it binds is unknown.

Study-wide results and caveats: There remain no defined causes for the repertoire differences, which possibly reflect disease activity or prior therapy. Only CD4+ TCR diversity, not CD8+, had risen significantly by C4D1. Before treatment, TCR diversity in newly diagnosed patients was reportedly lower than in healthy donors. Those achieving complete response showed baseline diversity like newly diagnosed patients.

The sample's time point: cycle 4 day 1 (C4D1), after less than seven weeks of nivolumab. All patients relapsed after autologous stem cell transplantation, and brentuximab vedotin exposure varied. TCRdb's table, derived via immunoSEQ multiplex PCR, lists solely in-frame clones and lacks some. The sample holds more than 75,000 clones, 93% seen once. The CDR3 sequence is 14 residues long. Germline V gives CDR1 MNHEY, CDR2 SMNVEV (reference sequence). The V end was cut by 3 bases, the J end by 5 bases, with 10 bases between. This clonotype was obtained from a human donor with classical Hodgkin lymphoma. The V gene is TRBV27, the J gene TRBJ2-2, with TRBD1 as a possible D gene (6 bases). Source: peripheral blood mononuclear cells (PBMCs), taken before the fourth cycle of nivolumab. The CDR3, as DNA: TGTGCCAGCAGTTTCGGCAGGGGTACCGGGGAGCTGTTTTTT. Its protein product is CASSFGRGTGELFF.